A single T cell receptor beta chain is shown here with its context. The CDR3 has 16 amino acids. The trim removed 6 bases at V and 2 bases at J, leaving 9 bases unmatched. CDR1 is SNHLY and CDR2 is FYNNEI in the germline V gene. The data were obtained in a study of T cell changes during pregnancy in multiple sclerosis. The protocol was immunoSEQ multiplex PCR, while the TCRdb copy is restricted to in-frame clones and leaves out a portion. The sample has approximately 100,000 clones; 90% to 95% are singletons. This sequence originates from a female donor with multiple sclerosis, enrolled in a pregnancy study. Sequencing used peripheral blood, obtained after pregnancy. The V and J genes are TRBV2 and TRBJ1-5; TRBD1 matches 8 bases. CDR3 sequence reads: CASRGTGGGGNQPQHF. CDR3 nucleotide sequence: TGTGCCAGCAGAGGGACAGGCGGGGGGGGCAATCAGCCCCAGCATTTT.